The 26 T cell receptor beta chains below come from one sample, sequenced in a study of response to subunit inactivated influenza vaccine. TCRdb recomputed calls from the RT-PCR reads with MiXCR, one row per CDR3 protein. The data hold about 700,000 distinct CDR3 sequences, with less than 20% observed a single time. The sequences come from PBMCs from blood, collected roughly 13 days after vaccination. These receptor sequences come from a man aged 45-60 years who received an inactivated influenza vaccine.

In its sample, this clonotype was seen a few times. V usage is TRBV3-1 and J usage is TRBJ1-1; D possibly corresponds to TRBD1 (5 bases). V was cut by 5 bases and J by 2 bases, with 18 bases left in between. Germline V lookup: CDR1 LGHDT, CDR2 YNNKEL (reference sequence). The CDR3 is 16 amino acids. The CDR3 here is CASSKTAWGFNTEAFF. The CDR3 DNA is TGTGCCAGCAGCAAGACAGCGTGGGGATTTAACACTGAAGCTTTCTTT.

The J gene is TRBJ2-7, the V gene TRBV5-1; 10 bases agree with TRBD1. With V trimmed by 4 bases and J by 7 bases, 8 bases remained unmatched. This CDR3 is 14 amino acids long. Germline values: CDR1 SGHRS, CDR2 YFSETQ. The CDR3 sequence is CASSRGTGVGEQYF. The CDR3 region has the DNA TGCGCCAGCAGCCGCGGGACAGGGGTCGGGGAGCAGTACTTC.

V usage is TRBV5-1 and J usage is TRBJ1-4; D is unresolved. Germline V gene sequence: CDR1 SGHRS, CDR2 YFSETQ. The length of the CDR3 is 14 residues. Deletions cut 5 bases from V and 4 bases from J, with 12 bases between. In DNA, the CDR3 is TGCGCCAGCAGAGGAGTTCCCCTTAATGAAAAACTGTTTTTT. Translating gives CASRGVPLNEKLFF.

This clonotype was observed a handful of times. This rearrangement joins TRBV6-1 to TRBJ2-3; D possibly corresponds to TRBD2 (6 bases). Germline assignment: CDR1 MNHNS and CDR2 SASEGT. The CDR3 totals 15 residues. Trimming pared 5 bases from V and 0 bases from J, leaving 12 bases between. The DNA for the CDR3 is TGTGCCAGCAGTCAAAGCGGGTACAGCACAGATACGCAGTATTTT. As protein: CASSQSGYSTDTQYF.

The chain has TRBV7-9 and TRBJ2-7, with 7 bases lining up with TRBD1. The V gene's germline CDR1 is SEHNR and CDR2 FQNEAQ (reference sequence). The CDR3 loop spans 17 amino acids. V shed 0 bases and J 0 bases; nucleotides not matched to a gene: 8. The CDR3: CASSLALETGHSYEQYF. CDR3 in DNA: TGTGCCAGCAGCTTAGCGCTGGAGACAGGGCACTCCTACGAGCAGTACTTC. The full variable domain, in which reference TRBV7-9 and TRBJ2-7 provide the parts outside the CDR3, is DTGVSQNPRHKITKRGQNVTFRCDPISEHNRLYWYRQTLGQGPEFLTYFQNEAQLEKSRLLSDRFSAERPKGSFSTLEIQRTEQGDSAMYLCASSLALETGHSYEQYFGPGTRLTVT.

Note on this clonotype: A much larger clone differs by one base, so this may be a read error. This rearrangement joins TRBV27 to TRBJ2-1; no clear D. Germline CDR1 is MNHEY and CDR2 is SMNVEV (reference sequence). The CDR3 extends over 15 amino acids. The CDR3 reads CASSLSLVGYNEQCF. The CDR3 DNA reads TGTGCCAGCAGTTTATCTCTGGTGGGGTACAATGAGCAGTGCTTC.

This clonotype has just a few counts. V and J are TRBV6-5 and TRBJ2-2; D might be TRBD1 or TRBD2, each matching 5 bases. The V gene's germline CDR1 is MNHEY and CDR2 SVGAGI. The CDR3 has 16 amino acids. Trimming took 2 bases from V and 5 from J, leaving 15 bases between them. In nucleotides, the CDR3 is TGTGCCAGCAGTTACGAACCGGCAGGGAGAACCGGGGAGCTGTTTTTT. Its translation: CASSYEPAGRTGELFF.

This clonotype has a handful of counts. This chain uses TRBV7-9 with TRBJ2-5, with D unclear. This CDR3 has 14 amino acids. Germline CDR1 reads SEHNR; CDR2 reads FQNEAQ (reference sequence). V lost 1 base to trimming and J lost 6 bases, with 12 bases between them. CDR3 nucleotides: TGTGCCAGCAGCTTAGAATTCAGGTCGAAGACCCAGTACTTC. It specifies CASSLEFRSKTQYF.

V usage is TRBV10-3 and J usage is TRBJ2-1; TRBD2 is a possible D gene (6 bases). The length of the CDR3 is 14 residues. Trimming left V 4 bases short and J 6 bases short, with 13 bases between. The V gene's germline CDR1 is ENHRY and CDR2 SYGVKD. The CDR3: CAISAGVGGNEQFF. The CDR3 bases are TGTGCCATCAGTGCGGGGGTGGGAGGCAATGAGCAGTTCTTC.

This clonotype was counted only a few times. The CDR3: CASSRTLNTEAFF. For the CDR3, the DNA is TGTGCCAGCTCTAGAACGTTGAACACTGAAGCTTTCTTT. The J gene is TRBJ1-1, the V gene TRBV18; the D is unclear. The germline V gene encodes CDR1 KGHSH and CDR2 LQKENI. Trimming shortened V by 6 bases and J by 0 bases, and 8 bases separated the two germline ends. The CDR3 contains 13 residues. The full variable domain, with the rest looked up from reference TRBV18 and TRBJ1-1, is NAGVMQNPRHLVRRRGQEARLRCSPMKGHSHVYWYRQLPEEGLKFMVYLQKENIIDESGMPKERFSAEFPKEGPSILRIQQVVRGDSAAYFCASSRTLNTEAFFGQGTRLTVV.

This clonotype was counted only a few times. The chain is built from TRBV5-1 and TRBJ2-5; D is undetermined. CDR3 length: 15 residues. The V gene's germline CDR1 is SGHRS and CDR2 YFSETQ. V was clipped by 2 bases and J by 2 bases, with 13 bases between them. CDR3 nucleotide sequence: TGCGCCAGCAGCTTAAACCCGACAATTCAAGAGACCCAGTACTTC. This encodes CASSLNPTIQETQYF.

V is TRBV4-2 and J is TRBJ2-2, with 11 bases that match TRBD1. Germline V gene sequence: CDR1 LGHNA, CDR2 YNFKEQ. Germline trimming cut 2 bases from V and 7 bases from J; bases unmatched to any gene: 3. The length of the CDR3 is 15 residues. Written as DNA, the CDR3 is TGTGCCAGCAGCCAATGGACAGGGGGCGGCGGGGAGCTGTTTTTT. Protein sequence: CASSQWTGGGGELFF.

This clonotype was counted a few times. The chain is built from TRBV12-3 or TRBV12-4 and TRBJ1-2; 7 bases match TRBD1. Trimming cost V 1 base and J 8 bases; bases outside gene matches: 7. The CDR3 spans 14 residues. The CDR3 DNA reads as TGTGCCAGCAGTTTAGGGACAGGAACGCTGGGCTACACCTTC. Protein product: CASSLGTGTLGYTF.

This clonotype was detected only a few times. This rearrangement joins TRBV6-1 to TRBJ2-1; possible D gene TRBD2, 6 bases. CDR3 length: 14 residues. The V end was cut by 7 bases, the J end by 3 bases, with 13 bases between. CDR1 is MNHNS, CDR2 SASEGT, per germline. CDR3 DNA: TGTGCCAGCACCAAATGGGGGGACTACAATGAGCAGTTCTTC. This gives the protein CASTKWGDYNEQFF.

This clonotype was seen a few times. The chain couples TRBV10-3 to TRBJ2-7; TRBD1 or TRBD2 may be the D gene (5 bases each). There are 14 residues in the CDR3. Germline CDR1 ENHRY, CDR2 SYGVKD. The V and J ends lost 9 bases and 3 bases respectively, with 18 bases between them. As DNA, the CDR3 is TGTGCCATTGCCTCTTTCGGGACGAACTACGAGCAGTACTTC. It codes for CAIASFGTNYEQYF.

The chain couples TRBV5-1 to TRBJ2-6; D is unclear. This CDR3 spans 17 amino acids. The ends were cut back, 0 bases at V and 0 bases at J, with 10 bases in the middle. Germline CDR1 reads SGHRS; CDR2 reads YFSETQ. The CDR3 region is CASSLGSAFSGANVLTF. In DNA form, the CDR3 reads TGCGCCAGCAGCTTGGGCAGCGCGTTCTCTGGGGCCAACGTCCTGACTTTC.

This sequence joins TRBV25-1 and TRBJ1-2; D might be TRBD1 (5 bases). The germline gives CDR1 MGHDK, CDR2 SYGVNS. The CDR3 extends over 13 amino acids. V lost 4 bases and J lost 4, with 10 bases in between. CDR3 sequence: CASSAQGGYGYTF. DNA for the CDR3: TGTGCCAGCAGTGCCCAGGGTGGCTATGGCTACACCTTC.

This sequence joins TRBV6-5 and TRBJ1-5, with no clear D. This CDR3 region has 15 residues. Trimming stripped 1 base from V and 5 bases from J, with 12 bases between. The germline V gene encodes CDR1 MNHEY and CDR2 SVGAGI. CDR3 in DNA: TGTGCCAGCAGTTACTTGTTAGGCAATTATCAGCCCCAGCATTTT. It translates to CASSYLLGNYQPQHF.

The CDR3 DNA sequence: TGTGCCAGCAGCTCCAAGCGGAACGCGAACACCGGGGAGCTGTTTTTT. This translates into CASSSKRNANTGELFF. The V and J genes are TRBV7-8 and TRBJ2-2; the D gene is possibly TRBD2 (5 bases). This CDR3 comprises 16 residues. The V gene lost 4 bases and the J gene lost 0 bases, with 12 bases spanning the gap. Germline CDR1 reads SGHVS; CDR2 reads FQNEAQ.

Details on this clonotype: This may be a read error: a much more frequent sequence differs by one nucleotide. V usage is TRBV5-1 and J usage is TRBJ1-2; no firm D call. V dropped 4 bases and J dropped 4 bases, with 17 bases sitting between them. The germline V gene encodes CDR1 SGHRS and CDR2 YFSETQ. CDR3 length equals 15 residues. The CDR3 protein is CASSRLEEGRYGYTF. DNA for the CDR3: TGCGCCAGCAGCCGACTGGAGGAAGGTCGCTATGGCTACACCTTC.

This clonotype was recorded a few times. The chain links TRBV18 to TRBJ2-7, with D possibly matching TRBD1 (6 bases). Trimming removed 2 bases from V and 0 bases from J, with 14 bases in between. Germline CDR1 KGHSH, CDR2 LQKENI. The CDR3 length is 16 residues. The CDR3 DNA reads as TGTGCCAGCTCACCAAAGTTCCGGGACAACTCCTACGAGCAGTACTTC. Translating it yields CASSPKFRDNSYEQYF.

This rearrangement joins TRBV7-6 to TRBJ2-3, with 13 bases that match TRBD2. The CDR3 sequence is 17 residues long. Per the germline V gene, CDR1 is SGHVS and CDR2 is FNYEAQ. J was trimmed by 2 bases and V by 4 bases; bases with no gene match: 6. The CDR3, as DNA: TGTGCCAGCAGCTCGGGACTAGCGGGAAGTATCACAGATACGCAGTATTTT. Its translation: CASSSGLAGSITDTQYF. The variable domain in full, completed from reference TRBV7-6 and TRBJ2-3, reads GAGVSQSPRYKVTKRGQDVALRCDPISGHVSLYWYRQALGQGPEFLTYFNYEAQQDKSGLPNDRFSAERPEGSISTLTIQRTEQRDSAMYRCASSSGLAGSITDTQYFGPGTRLTVL.

This sequence joins TRBV11-3 and TRBJ2-7; 8 positions match TRBD2. V shed 2 bases, J shed 0 bases, and the junction held 6 bases outside the gene matches. This CDR3 is built from 16 residues. Germline loops: CDR1 SGHNT, CDR2 YENEEA. The chain's CDR3 is CASSLTAGGSSYEQYF. DNA of the CDR3: TGTGCCAGCAGCTTAACGGCGGGGGGTTCCTCCTACGAGCAGTACTTC.

This clonotype occurred a few times. The V gene is TRBV5-1, the J gene TRBJ2-7; the D is unclear. Trimming pared 1 base from V and 2 bases from J, leaving 16 bases between. The CDR3 length is 16 residues. The germline CDR1 and CDR2 sequences are SGHRS and YFSETQ. DNA of the CDR3: TGCGCCAGCAGCTTGCAACTTGAGGCGAAGACCTACGAGCAGTACTTC. It yields the protein CASSLQLEAKTYEQYF. Full variable domain (missing parts from reference TRBV5-1 and TRBJ2-7): KAGVTQTPRYLIKTRGQQVTLSCSPISGHRSVSWYQQTPGQGLQFLFEYFSETQRNKGNFPGRFSGRQFSNSRSEMNVSTLELGDSALYLCASSLQLEAKTYEQYFGPGTRLTVT.

A few counts support this clonotype. The genes are TRBV24-1 and TRBJ2-1; 7 bases line up with TRBD1. The germline V gene has CDR1 KGHDR and CDR2 SFDVKD. The CDR3 extends over 16 amino acids. V gave up 3 bases and J gave up 2 bases; unmatched junction bases: 6. CDR3 sequence (DNA): TGTGCCACCAGTGATCAGGGGGTTACTCCCTACAATGAGCAGTTCTTC. This translates into CATSDQGVTPYNEQFF.

As DNA, the CDR3 is TGCAGCGTTCCGGTTGGGGCCAACGTCCTGACTTTC. Translating it yields CSVPVGANVLTF. The genes are TRBV29-1 and TRBJ2-6; D is uncertain. Germline CDR1 SQVTM, CDR2 ANQGSEA. V lost 5 bases and J lost 3, with 5 bases in between. The CDR3 length is 12 residues.